Listed here are 14 T cell receptor beta chains from one sample, sequenced in a study of blood T cell repertoires in COVID-19. Data came from immunoSEQ multiplex PCR; TCRdb stores just in-frame clones and leaves some out. Of 60,000 to 65,000 clones listed, about 93% are singletons. The sample taken for sequencing was peripheral blood. These receptors were collected from an elderly woman with active COVID-19.

The rearrangement uses TRBV5-4 and TRBJ2-1; TRBD2 aligns across 8 bases. Losses at the gene ends were 5 bases for V and 5 bases for J; bases not matched to a gene: 12. Germline CDR1 and CDR2: SGHNT and YYREEE (reference sequence). This CDR3 is 16 amino acids long. In DNA, the CDR3 is TGTGCCAGCAGACCCTGGTCACTAGCGGACAACAATGAGCAGTTCTTC. Translating it yields CASRPWSLADNNEQFF.

This clone was recorded only once. This rearrangement joins TRBV7-9 to TRBJ2-3; 8 nucleotides line up with TRBD1. The V segment lost 5 bases and the J segment 1 base; nucleotides outside the gene matches: 11. The germline CDR1 and CDR2 sequences are SEHNR and FQNEAQ (reference sequence). This CDR3 has 17 residues. For the CDR3, the DNA is TGTGCCAGCAGCAACCTTCGCTCAGGGGGCGGCACAGATACGCAGTATTTT. Translated, it gives CASSNLRSGGGTDTQYF.

This clone was found once. The chain employs TRBV11-2 and TRBJ1-1; D gene ambiguous. V was pared by 1 base and J by 7 bases, with 16 bases between. The V gene's germline CDR1 is SGHAT and CDR2 FQNNGV. This CDR3 region has 15 residues. CDR3 loop: CASSLAQAGVGEAFF. CDR3 coding DNA: TGTGCCAGCAGCTTAGCCCAGGCCGGGGTGGGTGAAGCTTTCTTT.

The rearrangement joins TRBV5-1 to TRBJ2-7, with TRBD1 matching over 8 bases. The CDR3 runs 15 residues. The germline V gene encodes CDR1 SGHRS and CDR2 YFSETQ. V shed 4 bases and J 3 bases; nucleotides not matched to a gene: 9. In DNA, the CDR3 is TGCGCCAGCAGCCCGCGGCGGGGACAGGTCTACGAGCAGTACTTC. Its translation: CASSPRRGQVYEQYF.

The J gene is TRBJ2-5, the V gene TRBV3-1 (or the pseudogene TRBV3-2); tentative D call: TRBD1 (6 bases). The length of the CDR3 is 14 residues. Trimming took off 1 base at V and 5 bases at J, with 11 bases between the two ends. Per the germline V gene, CDR1 is LGHDT and CDR2 is YNNKEL (reference sequence). CDR3 nucleotides: TGTGCCAGCAGCCAAGTTCCAGGGGAGGAGACCCAGTACTTC. Encoded protein: CASSQVPGEETQYF.

The V call is TRBV3-1 (or the pseudogene TRBV3-2), the J call TRBJ1-6, with D perhaps matching TRBD1 (6 bases). Germline V CDR1 and CDR2: LGHDT, YNNKEL (reference sequence). The CDR3 extends over 14 amino acids. The germline V and J ends were trimmed by 0 bases and 10 bases, with 10 bases remaining between them. For the CDR3, the DNA is TGTGCCAGCAGCCAAGAGCGGGGGCGATCACCCCTCCACTTT. Its translation is CASSQERGRSPLHF.

This clone has only a few counts. The rearrangement joins TRBV4-1 to TRBJ1-3, with TRBD1 matching over 7 bases. This CDR3 has 18 residues. Germline lookup yields CDR1 MGHRA and CDR2 YSYEKL. V was pared by 3 bases and J by 0 bases, with 11 bases of the junction left unmatched. The CDR3 protein is CASSQPRDSFSSGNTIYF. The CDR3 region has the DNA TGCGCCAGCAGCCAGCCTCGGGACAGCTTTTCCTCTGGAAACACCATATATTTT.

This chain connects TRBV5-6 to TRBJ2-5, with a tentative D call TRBD1 (7 bases). The V end was cut by 0 bases, the J end by 5 bases, with 11 bases between. This CDR3 has 14 amino acids. Germline-derived CDR1 and CDR2 are SGHDT and YYEEEE. DNA for the CDR3: TGTGCCAGCAGCTTGGCCTCAGGGGGGGAGACCCAGTACTTC. It specifies CASSLASGGETQYF.

CDR3 nucleotides: TGTGCCAGCAGGGGGCCGGGTCCAAATAATTCACCCCTCCACTTT. Translating it yields CASRGPGPNNSPLHF. The V call is TRBV28, the J call TRBJ1-6, with D perhaps TRBD1 (5 bases). The CDR3 is 15 residues long. Germline V gene lookup returns CDR1 MDHEN and CDR2 SYDVKM. V was clipped by 6 bases and J by 5 bases, with 14 bases between them.

The V gene is TRBV7-8, the J gene TRBJ2-1, with a tentative D call TRBD2 (6 bases). With 1 base removed from V and 10 bases from J, the gap between germline ends came to 14 bases. The CDR3 runs to 14 residues. The germline CDR1 and CDR2 sequences are SGHVS and FQNEAQ. CDR3 sequence reads: CASSLGGGFEEQFF. CDR3 nucleotide sequence: TGTGCCAGCAGCTTAGGAGGAGGGTTTGAGGAGCAGTTCTTC.

The rearrangement links TRBV6-6 to TRBJ2-7; 13 bases map to TRBD2. After removal of 5 bases from V and 2 bases from J, the junction contained 3 bases not matched to a gene. In germline, CDR1 is MNHNY, CDR2 SVGAGI (reference sequence). The CDR3 totals 15 residues. CDR3 sequence (DNA): TGTGCCAGCAGTGATACTAGCGGGAGGGCCTACGAGCAGTACTTC. Protein product: CASSDTSGRAYEQYF.

This clone was picked up a small number of times. J is TRBJ2-7 and V is TRBV7-2; D uncertain. The V gene lost 5 bases and the J gene lost 5 bases, with 13 bases spanning the gap. Germline CDR1 is SGHTA and CDR2 is FQGNSA. CDR3 length: 13 amino acids. The CDR3 loop reads CASSVAPYDEQYF. CDR3 coding DNA: TGTGCCAGCAGCGTGGCCCCTTACGACGAGCAGTACTTC.

The CDR3 region is CASSLSFIGGSEQFF. DNA for the CDR3: TGTGCCAGCAGCTTAAGCTTTATAGGGGGCAGCGAGCAGTTCTTC. The rearrangement uses TRBV11-3 and TRBJ2-1; 7 positions agree with TRBD1. V gave up 2 bases and J gave up 10 bases; unmatched junction bases: 11. Germline V gene lookup returns CDR1 SGHNT and CDR2 YENEEA. This CDR3 has 15 amino acids.

V is TRBV19 and J is TRBJ1-4; no firm D call. This CDR3 has 15 residues. CDR1 is LNHDA, CDR2 SQIVND, per germline (reference sequence). With 2 bases removed from V and 10 bases from J, the gap between germline ends came to 17 bases. CDR3 bases: TGTGCCAGTAGTATAAGTAACTTGGAGGGAGGAAAACTGTTTTTT. It codes for CASSISNLEGGKLFF.